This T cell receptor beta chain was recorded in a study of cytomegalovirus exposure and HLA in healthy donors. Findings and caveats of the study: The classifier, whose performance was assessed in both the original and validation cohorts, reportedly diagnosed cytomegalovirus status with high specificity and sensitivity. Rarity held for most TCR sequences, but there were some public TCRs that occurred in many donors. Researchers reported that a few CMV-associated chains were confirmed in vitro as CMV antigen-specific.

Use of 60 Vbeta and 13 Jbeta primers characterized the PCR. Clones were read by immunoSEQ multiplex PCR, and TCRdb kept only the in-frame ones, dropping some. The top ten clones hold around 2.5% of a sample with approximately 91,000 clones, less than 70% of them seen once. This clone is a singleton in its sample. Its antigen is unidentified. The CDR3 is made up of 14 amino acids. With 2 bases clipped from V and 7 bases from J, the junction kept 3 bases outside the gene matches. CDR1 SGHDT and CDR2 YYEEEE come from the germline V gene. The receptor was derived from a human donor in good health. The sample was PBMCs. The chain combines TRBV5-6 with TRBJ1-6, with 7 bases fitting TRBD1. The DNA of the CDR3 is TGTGCCAGCAGCTTTGGACAGGAAAATTCACCCCTCCACTTT. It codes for CASSFGQENSPLHF.